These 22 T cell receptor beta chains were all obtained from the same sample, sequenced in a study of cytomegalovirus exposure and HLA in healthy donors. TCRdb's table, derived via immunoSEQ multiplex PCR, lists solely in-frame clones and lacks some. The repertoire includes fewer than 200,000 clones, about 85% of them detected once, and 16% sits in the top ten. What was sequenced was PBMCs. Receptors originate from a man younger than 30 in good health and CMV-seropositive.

The CDR3 DNA reads as TGTGCCAGCAGCCTCGGGGGGTCACCAGATACGCAGTATTTT. This gives the protein CASSLGGSPDTQYF. The V gene is TRBV11-3, the J gene TRBJ2-3; 7 nucleotides match TRBD2. This CDR3 contains 14 residues. Losses at the gene ends were 5 bases for V and 4 bases for J; bases not matched to a gene: 6. Germline assignment: CDR1 SGHNT and CDR2 YENEEA.

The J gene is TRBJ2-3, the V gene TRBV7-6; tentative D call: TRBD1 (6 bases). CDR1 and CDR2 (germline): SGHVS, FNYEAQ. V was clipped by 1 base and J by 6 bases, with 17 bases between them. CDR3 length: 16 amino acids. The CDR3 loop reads CASSLGQGWVSDTQYF. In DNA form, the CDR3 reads TGTGCCAGCAGCTTAGGGCAGGGGTGGGTCAGTGATACGCAGTATTTT. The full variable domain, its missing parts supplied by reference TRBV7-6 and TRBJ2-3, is GAGVSQSPRYKVTKRGQDVALRCDPISGHVSLYWYRQALGQGPEFLTYFNYEAQQDKSGLPNDRFSAERPEGSISTLTIQRTEQRDSAMYRCASSLGQGWVSDTQYFGPGTRLTVL.

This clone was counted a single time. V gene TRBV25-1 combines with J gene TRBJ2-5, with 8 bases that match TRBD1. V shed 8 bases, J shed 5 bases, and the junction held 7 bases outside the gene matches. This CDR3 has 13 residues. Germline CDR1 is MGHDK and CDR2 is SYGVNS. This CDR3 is CASSTGGRETQYF. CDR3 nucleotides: TGTGCCAGCTCAACAGGGGGGCGGGAGACCCAGTACTTC.

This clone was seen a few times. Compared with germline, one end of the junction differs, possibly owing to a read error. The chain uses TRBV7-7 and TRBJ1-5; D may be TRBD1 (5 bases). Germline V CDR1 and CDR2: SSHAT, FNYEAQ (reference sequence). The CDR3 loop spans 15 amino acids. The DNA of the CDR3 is TGTGCTAGCAGCTTAGAAGGGCGAAGGGGCCAGCCCCAGCATTTT. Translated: CASSLEGRRGQPQHF.

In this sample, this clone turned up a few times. The CDR3 coding sequence is TGTGCCAGCCTGGGCTCCACTGAAGCTTTCTTT. Encoded protein: CASLGSTEAFF. The chain joins TRBV6-1 to TRBJ1-1, with D unresolved. CDR1 and CDR2 from the germline V gene are MNHNS and SASEGT. V dropped 8 bases and J dropped 4 bases, with 8 bases sitting between them. The CDR3 spans 11 residues.

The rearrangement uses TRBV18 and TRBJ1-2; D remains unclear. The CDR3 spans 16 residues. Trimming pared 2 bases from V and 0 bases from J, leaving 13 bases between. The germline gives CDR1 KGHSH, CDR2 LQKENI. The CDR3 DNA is TGTGCCAGCTCACCAGTCGACCGAGGGACTAACTATGGCTACACCTTC. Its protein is CASSPVDRGTNYGYTF.

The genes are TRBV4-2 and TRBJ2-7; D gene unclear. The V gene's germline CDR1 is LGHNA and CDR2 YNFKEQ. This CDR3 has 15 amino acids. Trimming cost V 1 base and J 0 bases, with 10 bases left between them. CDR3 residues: CASSQASTRSYEQYF. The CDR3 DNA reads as TGTGCCAGCAGCCAAGCATCGACTCGCTCCTACGAGCAGTACTTC.

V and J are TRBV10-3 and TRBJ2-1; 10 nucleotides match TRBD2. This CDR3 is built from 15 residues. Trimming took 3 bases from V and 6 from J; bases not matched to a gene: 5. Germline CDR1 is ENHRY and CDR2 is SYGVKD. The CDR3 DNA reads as TGTGCCATCAGTGAAGGGACTAGCGTGATCAATGAGCAGTTCTTC. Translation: CAISEGTSVINEQFF.

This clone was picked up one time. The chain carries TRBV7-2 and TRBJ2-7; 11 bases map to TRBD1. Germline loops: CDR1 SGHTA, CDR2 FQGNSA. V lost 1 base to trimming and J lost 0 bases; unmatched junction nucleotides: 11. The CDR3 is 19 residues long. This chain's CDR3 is CASSLGILGQGDSSYEQYF. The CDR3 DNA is TGTGCCAGCAGCTTAGGAATCCTGGGACAGGGGGATAGCTCCTACGAGCAGTACTTC.

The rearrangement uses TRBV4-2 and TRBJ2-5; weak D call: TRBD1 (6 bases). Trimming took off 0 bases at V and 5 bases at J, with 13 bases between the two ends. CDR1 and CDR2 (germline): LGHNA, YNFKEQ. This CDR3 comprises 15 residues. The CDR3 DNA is TGTGCCAGCAGCCAAGATCTTGGGGGCCGGGAGACCCAGTACTTC. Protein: CASSQDLGGRETQYF.

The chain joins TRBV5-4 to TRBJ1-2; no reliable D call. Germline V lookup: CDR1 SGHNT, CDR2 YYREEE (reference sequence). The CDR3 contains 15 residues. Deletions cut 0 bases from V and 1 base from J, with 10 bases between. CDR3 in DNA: TGTGCCAGCAGCTTGGAGTCTGGCAGTAACTATGGCTACACCTTC. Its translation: CASSLESGSNYGYTF.

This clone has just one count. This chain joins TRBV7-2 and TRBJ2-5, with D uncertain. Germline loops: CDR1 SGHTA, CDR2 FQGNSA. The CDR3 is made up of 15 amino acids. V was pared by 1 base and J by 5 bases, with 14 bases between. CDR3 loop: CASSLDYPAAETQYF. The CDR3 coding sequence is TGTGCCAGCAGCTTAGACTACCCGGCGGCCGAGACCCAGTACTTC.

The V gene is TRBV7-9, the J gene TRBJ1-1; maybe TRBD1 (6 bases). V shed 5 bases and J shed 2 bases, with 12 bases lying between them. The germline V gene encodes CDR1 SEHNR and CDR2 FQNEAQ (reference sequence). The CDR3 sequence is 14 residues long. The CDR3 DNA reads TGTGCCAGCAGCCTCCAGACAGGAAACACTGAAGCTTTCTTT. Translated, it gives CASSLQTGNTEAFF.

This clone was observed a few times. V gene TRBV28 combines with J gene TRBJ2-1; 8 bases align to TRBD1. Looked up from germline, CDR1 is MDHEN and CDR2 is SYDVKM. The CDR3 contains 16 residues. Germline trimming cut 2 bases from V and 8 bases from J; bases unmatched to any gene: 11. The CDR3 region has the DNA TGTGCCAGCAGTTTAGTAATCAGGGGGCGCGGGGATGAGCAGTTCTTC. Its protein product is CASSLVIRGRGDEQFF.

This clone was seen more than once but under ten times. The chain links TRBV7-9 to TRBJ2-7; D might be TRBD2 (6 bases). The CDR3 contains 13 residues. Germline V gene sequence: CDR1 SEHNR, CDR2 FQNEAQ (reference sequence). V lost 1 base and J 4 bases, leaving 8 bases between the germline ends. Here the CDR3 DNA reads TGTGCCAGCAGCTTAGGGGCGGGATACGAGCAGTACTTC. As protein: CASSLGAGYEQYF.

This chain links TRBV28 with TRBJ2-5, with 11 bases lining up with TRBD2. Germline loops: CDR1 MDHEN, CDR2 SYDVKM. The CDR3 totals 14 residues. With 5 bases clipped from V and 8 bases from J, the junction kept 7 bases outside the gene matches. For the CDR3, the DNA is TGTGCCAGCAGTCCAGCTAGCGGGAGGTCAACCCAGTACTTC. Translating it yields CASSPASGRSTQYF.

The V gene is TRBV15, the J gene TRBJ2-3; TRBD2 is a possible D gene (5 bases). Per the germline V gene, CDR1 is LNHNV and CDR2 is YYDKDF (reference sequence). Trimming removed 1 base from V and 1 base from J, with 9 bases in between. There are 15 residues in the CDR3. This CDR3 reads CATSRASGRTDTQYF. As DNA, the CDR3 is TGTGCCACCAGCAGAGCGAGCGGCCGCACAGATACGCAGTATTTT.

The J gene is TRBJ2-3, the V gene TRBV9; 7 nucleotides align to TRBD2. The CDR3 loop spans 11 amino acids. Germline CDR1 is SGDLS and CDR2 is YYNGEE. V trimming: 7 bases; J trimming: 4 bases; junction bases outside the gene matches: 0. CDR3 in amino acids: CASGGADTQYF. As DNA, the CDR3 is TGTGCCAGCGGGGGGGCAGATACGCAGTATTTT.

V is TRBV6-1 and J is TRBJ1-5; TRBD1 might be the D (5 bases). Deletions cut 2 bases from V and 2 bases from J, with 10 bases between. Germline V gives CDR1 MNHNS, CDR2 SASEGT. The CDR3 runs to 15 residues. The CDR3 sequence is CASSESGGGNQPQHF. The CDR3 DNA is TGTGCCAGCAGTGAATCGGGGGGGGGCAATCAGCCCCAGCATTTT.

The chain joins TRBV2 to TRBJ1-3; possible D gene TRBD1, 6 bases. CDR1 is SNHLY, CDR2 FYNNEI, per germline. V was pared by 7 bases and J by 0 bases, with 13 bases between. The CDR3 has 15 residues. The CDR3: CASKGGRGSGNTIYF. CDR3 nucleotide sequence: TGTGCCAGCAAAGGGGGGAGGGGCTCTGGAAACACCATATATTTT.

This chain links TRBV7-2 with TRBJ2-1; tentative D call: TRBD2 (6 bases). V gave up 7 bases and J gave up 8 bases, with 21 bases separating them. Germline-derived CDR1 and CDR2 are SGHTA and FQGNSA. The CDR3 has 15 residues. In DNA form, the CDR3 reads TGTGCCAGCACCATTACAACTAGCTTCACGGATGAGCAGTTCTTC. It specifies CASTITTSFTDEQFF.

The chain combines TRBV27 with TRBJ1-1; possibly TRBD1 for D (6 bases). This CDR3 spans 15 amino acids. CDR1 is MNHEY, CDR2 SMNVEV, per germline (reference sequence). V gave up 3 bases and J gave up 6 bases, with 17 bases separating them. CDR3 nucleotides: TGTGCCAGCAGTTTCACAGGGAATATTATTCCTGAAGCTTTCTTT. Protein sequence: CASSFTGNIIPEAFF.